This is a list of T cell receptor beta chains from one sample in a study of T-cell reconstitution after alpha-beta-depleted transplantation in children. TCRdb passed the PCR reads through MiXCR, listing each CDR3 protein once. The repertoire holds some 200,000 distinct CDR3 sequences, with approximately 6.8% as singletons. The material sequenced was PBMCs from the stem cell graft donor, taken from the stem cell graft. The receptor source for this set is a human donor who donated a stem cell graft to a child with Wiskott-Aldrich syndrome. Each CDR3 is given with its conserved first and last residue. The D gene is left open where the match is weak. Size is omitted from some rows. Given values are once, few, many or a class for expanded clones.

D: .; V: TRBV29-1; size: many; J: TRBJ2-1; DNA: TGCAGCGTTGGCAGGGTCAATGAGCAGTTCTTC; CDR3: CSVGRVNEQFF
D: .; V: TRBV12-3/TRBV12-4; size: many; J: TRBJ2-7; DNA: TGTGCCAGCAGTTTAGGGACCCACTCGGGGGAGCAGTACTTC; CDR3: CASSLGTHSGEQYF
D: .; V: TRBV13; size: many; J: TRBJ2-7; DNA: TGTGCCAGCAGCGAATTGAGGGAATCCTACGAGCAGTACTTC; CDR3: CASSELRESYEQYF
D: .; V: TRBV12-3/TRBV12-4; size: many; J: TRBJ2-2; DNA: TGTGCCAGCAGTTTTGGACTGCTCACCGGGGAGCTGTTTTTT; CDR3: CASSFGLLTGELFF
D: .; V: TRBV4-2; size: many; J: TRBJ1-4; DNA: TGTGCCAGCAGCCAAGGAGACAGCCCAAATAATGAAAAACTGTTTTTT; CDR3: CASSQGDSPNNEKLFF
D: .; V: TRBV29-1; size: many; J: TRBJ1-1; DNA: TGCAGCGTCCTACGTGGGCTCGAAGCTGAAGCTTTCTTT; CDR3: CSVLRGLEAEAFF
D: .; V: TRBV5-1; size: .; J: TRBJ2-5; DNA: TGCGCCAGCAGCTTGGGAGCAGCGGGTCAAGAGACCCAGTACTTC; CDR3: CASSLGAAGQETQYF
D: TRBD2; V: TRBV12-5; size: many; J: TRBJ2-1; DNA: TGTGCTAGTGGTTTGCCCCAGACTAGCGGGGGGAATGAGCAGTTCTTC; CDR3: CASGLPQTSGGNEQFF
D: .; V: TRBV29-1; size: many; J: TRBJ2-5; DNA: TGCAGCGTCCCTGGCGGGAACCAAGAGACCCAGTACTTC; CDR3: CSVPGGNQETQYF
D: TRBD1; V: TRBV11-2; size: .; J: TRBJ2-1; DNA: TGTGCCAGCAGTTACCGGGACAGGGGAATGTTGAATGAGCAGTTCTTC; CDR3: CASSYRDRGMLNEQFF
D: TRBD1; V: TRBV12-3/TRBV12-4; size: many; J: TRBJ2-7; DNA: TGTGCCAGCAGTCCTAGACAGGGGGGAGCCTACGAGCAGTACTTC; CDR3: CASSPRQGGAYEQYF
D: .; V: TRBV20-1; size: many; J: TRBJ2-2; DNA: TGCAGTGCTAGAGATATGAGGGGCGGGGGGGAGCTGTTTTTT; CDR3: CSARDMRGGGELFF
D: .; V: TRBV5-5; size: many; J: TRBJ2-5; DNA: TGTGCCAGCAGCTTGTCCCAAGGCCTGGAGACCCAGTACTTC; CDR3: CASSLSQGLETQYF
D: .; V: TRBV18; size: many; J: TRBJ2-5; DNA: TGTGCCAGCTCACCACCGACGGACGCAGAGACCCAGTACTTC; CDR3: CASSPPTDAETQYF
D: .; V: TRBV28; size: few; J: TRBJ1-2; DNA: TGTGCCAGCAGTTCCCCGGGACGAGATGGCTACACCTTC; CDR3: CASSSPGRDGYTF
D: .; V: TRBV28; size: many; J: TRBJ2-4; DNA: TGTGCCAACGAGAGGGATACGAGAAACATTCAGTACTTC; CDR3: CANERDTRNIQYF
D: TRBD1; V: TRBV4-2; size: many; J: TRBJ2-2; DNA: TGTGCCAGCAGCCAAGAGAAATCCATCGGACAGGGGCACACCGGGGAGCTGTTTTTT; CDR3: CASSQEKSIGQGHTGELFF
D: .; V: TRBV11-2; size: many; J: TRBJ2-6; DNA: TGTGCCAGCAGCTTAGACGGAAGGTCTGGGGCCAACGTCCTGACTTTC; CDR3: CASSLDGRSGANVLTF
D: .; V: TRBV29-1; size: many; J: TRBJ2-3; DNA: TGCAGCCCCCGTAGGCAGGGCGCAGATACGCAGTATTTT; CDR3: CSPRRQGADTQYF
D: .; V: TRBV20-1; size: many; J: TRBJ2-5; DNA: TGCAGTGCCACTTCTCAGAGGGTGGGAGAGACCCAGTACTTC; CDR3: CSATSQRVGETQYF
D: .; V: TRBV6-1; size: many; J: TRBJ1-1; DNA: TGTGCCAGCAGGAGGAGAGGAGAGAACACTGAAGCTTTCTTT; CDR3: CASRRRGENTEAFF
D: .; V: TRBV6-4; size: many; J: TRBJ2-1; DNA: TGTGCCAGCGTTGACCGTTACAATGAGCAGTTCTTC; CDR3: CASVDRYNEQFF
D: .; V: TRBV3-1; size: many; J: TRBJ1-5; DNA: TGTGCCAGCAGCCTAAACCCGGGGGTACATCAGCCCCAGCATTTT; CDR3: CASSLNPGVHQPQHF
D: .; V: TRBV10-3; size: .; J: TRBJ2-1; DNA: TGTGCCATCAGTGCTGGGCTCCTCTGCAATGAGCAGTTCTTC; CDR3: CAISAGLLCNEQFF
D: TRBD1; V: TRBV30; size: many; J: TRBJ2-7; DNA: TGTGCCTGGAGGGATACCGAGGGACAGGCCCGACCCTACGAGCAGTACTTC; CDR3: CAWRDTEGQARPYEQYF
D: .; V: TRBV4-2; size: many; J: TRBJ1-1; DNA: TGTGCCAGCAGTCGATACACTGAAGCTTTCTTT; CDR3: CASSRYTEAFF
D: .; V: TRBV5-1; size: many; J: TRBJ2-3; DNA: TGCGCCAGCAGCGTCCTAAGCACAGATACGCAGTATTTT; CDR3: CASSVLSTDTQYF
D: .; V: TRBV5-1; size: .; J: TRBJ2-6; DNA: TGCGCCAGCAGCGAAGACCCGATCTCTGGGGCCAACGTCCTGACTTTC; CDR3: CASSEDPISGANVLTF
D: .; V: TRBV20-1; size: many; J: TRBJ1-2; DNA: TGCAGTGCTAGAGTTAACAGCGAGACTACTGGCTACACCTTC; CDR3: CSARVNSETTGYTF
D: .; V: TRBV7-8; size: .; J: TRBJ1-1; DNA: TGTGCCAGCAGCTTAATCCTGAGTGCTGAAGCTTTCTTT; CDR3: CASSLILSAEAFF
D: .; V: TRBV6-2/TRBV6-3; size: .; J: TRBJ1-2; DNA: TGTGCCAGCAGTTACCCGGACTTCTCAGGGGCCTATGGCTACACCTTC; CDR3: CASSYPDFSGAYGYTF
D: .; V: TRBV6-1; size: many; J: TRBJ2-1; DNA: TGTGCCAGCAGGTTTAGTGGCTCCTACAATGAGCAGTTCTTC; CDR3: CASRFSGSYNEQFF
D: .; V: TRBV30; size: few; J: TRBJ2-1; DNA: TGTGCCTGGAACCCCACCGTGTATGAGCAGTTCTTC; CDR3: CAWNPTVYEQFF
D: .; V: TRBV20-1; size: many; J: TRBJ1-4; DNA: TGCAGTGCTAGTATCATTCGATCTGTTGGGGGAAAACTGTTTTTT; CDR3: CSASIIRSVGGKLFF
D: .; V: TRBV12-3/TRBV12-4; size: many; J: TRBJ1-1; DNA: TGTGCCAGCCTTCCTTACCTGAACACTGAAGCTTTCTTT; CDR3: CASLPYLNTEAFF
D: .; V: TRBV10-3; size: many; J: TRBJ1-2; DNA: TGTGCCATCAGGGCGGGACGGGACTTTGATGGCTACACCTTC; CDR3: CAIRAGRDFDGYTF
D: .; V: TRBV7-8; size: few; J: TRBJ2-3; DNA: TGTGCCAGCAGCCCAGACATTAGCACAGATACGCAGTATTTT; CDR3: CASSPDISTDTQYF
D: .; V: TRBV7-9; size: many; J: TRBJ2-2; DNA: TGTGCCAGCAGCCAAAAACACACCGGGGAGCTGTTTTTT; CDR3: CASSQKHTGELFF